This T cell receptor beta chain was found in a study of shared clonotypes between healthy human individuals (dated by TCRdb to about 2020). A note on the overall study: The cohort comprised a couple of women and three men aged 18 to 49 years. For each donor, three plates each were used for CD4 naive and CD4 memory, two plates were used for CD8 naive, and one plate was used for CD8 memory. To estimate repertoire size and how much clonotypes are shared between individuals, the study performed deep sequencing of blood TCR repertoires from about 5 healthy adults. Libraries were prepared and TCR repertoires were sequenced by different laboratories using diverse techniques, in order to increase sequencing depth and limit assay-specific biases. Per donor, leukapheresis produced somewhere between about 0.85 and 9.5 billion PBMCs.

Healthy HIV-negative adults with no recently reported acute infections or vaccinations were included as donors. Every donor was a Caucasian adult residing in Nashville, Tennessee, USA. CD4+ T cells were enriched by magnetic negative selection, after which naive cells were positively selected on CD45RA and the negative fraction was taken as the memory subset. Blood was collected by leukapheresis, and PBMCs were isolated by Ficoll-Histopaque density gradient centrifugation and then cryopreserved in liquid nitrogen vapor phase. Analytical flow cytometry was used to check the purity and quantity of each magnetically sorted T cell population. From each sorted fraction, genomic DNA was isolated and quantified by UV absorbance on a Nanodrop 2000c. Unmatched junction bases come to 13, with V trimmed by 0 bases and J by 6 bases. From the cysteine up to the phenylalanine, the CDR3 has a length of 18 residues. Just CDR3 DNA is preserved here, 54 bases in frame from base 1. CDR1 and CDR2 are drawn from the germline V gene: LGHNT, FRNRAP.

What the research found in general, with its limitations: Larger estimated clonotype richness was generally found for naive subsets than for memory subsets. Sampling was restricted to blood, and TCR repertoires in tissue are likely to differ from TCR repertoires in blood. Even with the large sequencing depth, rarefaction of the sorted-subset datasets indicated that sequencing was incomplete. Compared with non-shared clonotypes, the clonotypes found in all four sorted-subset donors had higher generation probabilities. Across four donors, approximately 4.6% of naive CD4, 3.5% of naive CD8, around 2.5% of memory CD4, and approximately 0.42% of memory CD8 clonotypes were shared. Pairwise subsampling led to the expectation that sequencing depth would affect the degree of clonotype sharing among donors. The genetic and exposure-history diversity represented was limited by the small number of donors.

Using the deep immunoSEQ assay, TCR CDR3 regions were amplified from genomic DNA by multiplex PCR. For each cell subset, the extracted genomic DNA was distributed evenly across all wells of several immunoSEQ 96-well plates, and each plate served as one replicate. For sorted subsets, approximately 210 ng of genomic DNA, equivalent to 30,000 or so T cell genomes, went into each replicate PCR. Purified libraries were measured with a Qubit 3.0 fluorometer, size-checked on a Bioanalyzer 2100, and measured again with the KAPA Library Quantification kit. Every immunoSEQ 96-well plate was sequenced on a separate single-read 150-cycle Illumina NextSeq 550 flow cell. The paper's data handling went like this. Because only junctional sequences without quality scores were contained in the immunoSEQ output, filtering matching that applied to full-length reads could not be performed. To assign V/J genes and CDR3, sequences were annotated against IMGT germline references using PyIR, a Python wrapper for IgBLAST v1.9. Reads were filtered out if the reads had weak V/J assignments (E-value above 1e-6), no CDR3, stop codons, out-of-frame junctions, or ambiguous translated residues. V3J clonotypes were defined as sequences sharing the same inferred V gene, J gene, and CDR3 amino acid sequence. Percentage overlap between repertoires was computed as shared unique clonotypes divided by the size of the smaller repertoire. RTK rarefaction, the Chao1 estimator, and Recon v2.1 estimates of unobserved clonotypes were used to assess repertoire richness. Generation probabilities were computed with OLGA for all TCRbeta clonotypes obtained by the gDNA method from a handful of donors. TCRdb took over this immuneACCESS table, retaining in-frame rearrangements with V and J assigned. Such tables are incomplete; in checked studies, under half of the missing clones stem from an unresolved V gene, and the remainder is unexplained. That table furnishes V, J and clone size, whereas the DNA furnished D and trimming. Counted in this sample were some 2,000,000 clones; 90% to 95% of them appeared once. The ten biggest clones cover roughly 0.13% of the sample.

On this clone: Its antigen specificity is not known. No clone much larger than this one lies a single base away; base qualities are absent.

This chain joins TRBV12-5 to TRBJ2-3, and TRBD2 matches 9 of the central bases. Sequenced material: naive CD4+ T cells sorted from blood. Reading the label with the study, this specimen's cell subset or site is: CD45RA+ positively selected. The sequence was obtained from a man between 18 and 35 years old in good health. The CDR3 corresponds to CASGLVAAIAGVADTQYF. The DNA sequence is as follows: TGTGCTAGTGGTTTGGTAGCCGCTATAGCGGGAGTGGCGGATACGCAGTATTTT.